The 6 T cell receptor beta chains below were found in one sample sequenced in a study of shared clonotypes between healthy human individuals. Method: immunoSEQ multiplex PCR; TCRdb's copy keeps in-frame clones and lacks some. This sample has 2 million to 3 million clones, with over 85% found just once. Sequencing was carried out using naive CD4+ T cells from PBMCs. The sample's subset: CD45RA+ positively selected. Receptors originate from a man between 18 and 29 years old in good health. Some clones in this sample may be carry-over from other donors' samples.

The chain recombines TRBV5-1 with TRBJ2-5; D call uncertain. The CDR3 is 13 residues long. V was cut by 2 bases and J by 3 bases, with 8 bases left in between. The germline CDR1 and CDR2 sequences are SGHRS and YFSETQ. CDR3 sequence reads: CASSFAAEETQYF. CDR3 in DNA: TGCGCCAGCAGCTTCGCCGCAGAAGAGACCCAGTACTTC.

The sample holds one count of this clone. In nucleotides, the CDR3 is TGCGCCAGCAGCTTAATCGGCGGGGGCACTGAAGCTTTCTTT. This encodes CASSLIGGGTEAFF. This rearrangement joins TRBV5-1 to TRBJ1-1, with D tentatively TRBD1 (5 bases). The CDR3 covers 14 residues. V was pared by 2 bases and J by 4 bases, with 12 bases between. Germline values: CDR1 SGHRS, CDR2 YFSETQ.

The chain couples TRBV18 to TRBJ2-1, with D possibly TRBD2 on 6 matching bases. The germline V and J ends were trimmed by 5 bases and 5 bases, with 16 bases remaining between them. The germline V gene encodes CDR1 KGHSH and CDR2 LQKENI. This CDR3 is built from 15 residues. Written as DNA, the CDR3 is TGTGCCAGCTCATCCCAGGCGGGGCCGGACAATGAGCAGTTCTTC. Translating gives CASSSQAGPDNEQFF.

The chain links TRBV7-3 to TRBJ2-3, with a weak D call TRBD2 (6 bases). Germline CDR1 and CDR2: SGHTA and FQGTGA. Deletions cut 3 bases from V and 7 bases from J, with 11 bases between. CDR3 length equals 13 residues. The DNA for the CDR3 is TGTGCCAGCAGCTTCGGGGGATTTAATACGCAGTATTTT. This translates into CASSFGGFNTQYF.

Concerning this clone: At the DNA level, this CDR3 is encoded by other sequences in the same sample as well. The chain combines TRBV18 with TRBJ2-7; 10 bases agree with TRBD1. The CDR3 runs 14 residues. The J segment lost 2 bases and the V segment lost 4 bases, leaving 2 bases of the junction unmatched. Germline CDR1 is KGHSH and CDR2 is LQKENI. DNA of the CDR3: TGTGCCAGCTCACTTGGGACAGGGGCCTACGAGCAGTACTTC. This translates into CASSLGTGAYEQYF.

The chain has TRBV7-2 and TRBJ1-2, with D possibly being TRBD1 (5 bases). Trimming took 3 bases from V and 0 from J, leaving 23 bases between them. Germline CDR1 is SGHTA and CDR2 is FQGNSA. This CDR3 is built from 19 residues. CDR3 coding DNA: TGTGCCAGCAGCTTTTTTCCCCAGGGATCGCCTCTAGCTAACTATGGCTACACCTTC. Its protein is CASSFFPQGSPLANYGYTF.